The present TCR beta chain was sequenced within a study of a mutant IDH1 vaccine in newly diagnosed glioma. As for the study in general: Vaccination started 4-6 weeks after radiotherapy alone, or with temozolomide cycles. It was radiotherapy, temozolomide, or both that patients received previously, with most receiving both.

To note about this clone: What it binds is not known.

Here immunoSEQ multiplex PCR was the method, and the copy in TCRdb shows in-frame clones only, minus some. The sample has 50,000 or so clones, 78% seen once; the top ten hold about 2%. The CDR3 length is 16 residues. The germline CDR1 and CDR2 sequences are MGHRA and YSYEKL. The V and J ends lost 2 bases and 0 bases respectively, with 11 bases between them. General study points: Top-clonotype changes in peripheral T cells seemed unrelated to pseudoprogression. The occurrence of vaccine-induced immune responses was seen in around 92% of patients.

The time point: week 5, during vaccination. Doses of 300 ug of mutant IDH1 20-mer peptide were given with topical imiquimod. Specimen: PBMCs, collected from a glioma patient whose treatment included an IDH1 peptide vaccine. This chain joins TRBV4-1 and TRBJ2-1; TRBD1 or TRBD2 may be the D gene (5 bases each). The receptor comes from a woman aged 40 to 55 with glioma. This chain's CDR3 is CASSQRAGSSYNEQFF. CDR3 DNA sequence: TGCGCCAGCAGCCAAAGAGCAGGGAGCTCCTACAATGAGCAGTTCTTC.